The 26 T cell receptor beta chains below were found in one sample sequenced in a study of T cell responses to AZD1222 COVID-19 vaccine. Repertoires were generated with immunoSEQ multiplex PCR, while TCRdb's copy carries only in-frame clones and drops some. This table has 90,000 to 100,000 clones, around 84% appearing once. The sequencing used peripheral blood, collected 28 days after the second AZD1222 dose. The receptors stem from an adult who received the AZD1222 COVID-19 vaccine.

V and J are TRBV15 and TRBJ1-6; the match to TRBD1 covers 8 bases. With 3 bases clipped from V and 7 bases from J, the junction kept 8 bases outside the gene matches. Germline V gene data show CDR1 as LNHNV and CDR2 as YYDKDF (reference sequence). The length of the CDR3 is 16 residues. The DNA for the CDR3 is TGTGCCACCAGCAGCGGACAGGGCCGCCGAAATTCACCCCTCCACTTT. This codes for CATSSGQGRRNSPLHF.

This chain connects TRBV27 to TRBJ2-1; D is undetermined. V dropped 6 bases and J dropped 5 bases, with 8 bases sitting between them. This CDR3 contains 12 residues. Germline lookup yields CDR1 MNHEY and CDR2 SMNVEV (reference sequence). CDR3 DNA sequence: TGTGCCAGCAGGGGGTACAACAATGAGCAGTTCTTC. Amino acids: CASRGYNNEQFF.

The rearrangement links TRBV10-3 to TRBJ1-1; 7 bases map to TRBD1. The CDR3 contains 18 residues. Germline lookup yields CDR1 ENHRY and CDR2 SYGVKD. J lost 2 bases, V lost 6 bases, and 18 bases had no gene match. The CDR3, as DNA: TGTGCCATCAGAAGATATTCCGGGACAGATTATGAAAACACTGAAGCTTTCTTT. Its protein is CAIRRYSGTDYENTEAFF.

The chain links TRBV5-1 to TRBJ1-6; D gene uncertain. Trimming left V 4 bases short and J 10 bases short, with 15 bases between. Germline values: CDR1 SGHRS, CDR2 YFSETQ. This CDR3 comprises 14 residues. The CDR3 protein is CASSTRDLGSPLHF. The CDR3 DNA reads TGCGCCAGCAGCACCCGGGATTTGGGGTCACCCCTCCACTTT. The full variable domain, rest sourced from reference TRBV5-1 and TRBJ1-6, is KAGVTQTPRYLIKTRGQQVTLSCSPISGHRSVSWYQQTPGQGLQFLFEYFSETQRNKGNFPGRFSGRQFSNSRSEMNVSTLELGDSALYLCASSTRDLGSPLHFGNGTRLTVT.

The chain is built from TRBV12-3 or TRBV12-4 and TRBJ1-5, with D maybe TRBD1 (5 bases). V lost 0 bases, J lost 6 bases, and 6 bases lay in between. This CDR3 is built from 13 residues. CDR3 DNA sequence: TGTGCCAGCAGTTTAGCGCAGGGTCAGCCCCAGCATTTT. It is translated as CASSLAQGQPQHF.

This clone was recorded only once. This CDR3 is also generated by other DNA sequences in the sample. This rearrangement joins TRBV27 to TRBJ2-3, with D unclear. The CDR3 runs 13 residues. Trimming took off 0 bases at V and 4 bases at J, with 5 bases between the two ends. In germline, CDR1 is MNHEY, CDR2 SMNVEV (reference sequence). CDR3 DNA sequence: TGTGCCAGCAGTTTATCCCGCCCAGATACGCAGTATTTT. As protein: CASSLSRPDTQYF.

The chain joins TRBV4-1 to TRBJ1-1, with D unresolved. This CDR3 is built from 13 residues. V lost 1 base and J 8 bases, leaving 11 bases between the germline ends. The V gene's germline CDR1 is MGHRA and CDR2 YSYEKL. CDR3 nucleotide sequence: TGCGCCAGCAGCCAAGGGCGGGCAGGAGAAGCTTTCTTT. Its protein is CASSQGRAGEAFF.

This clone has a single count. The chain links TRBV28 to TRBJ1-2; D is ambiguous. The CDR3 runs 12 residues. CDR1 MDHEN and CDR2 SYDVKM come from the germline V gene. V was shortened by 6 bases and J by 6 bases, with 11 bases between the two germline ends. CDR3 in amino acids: CASSQGEDGYTF. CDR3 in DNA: TGTGCCAGCAGCCAAGGCGAGGATGGCTACACCTTC.

The DNA of the CDR3 is TGCGCCAGCAGCTTGGGGACTACCTACACAGATACGCAGTATTTT. Protein product: CASSLGTTYTDTQYF. The V call is TRBV5-1, the J call TRBJ2-3, with a tentative D call TRBD2 (6 bases). This CDR3 contains 15 residues. Deletions cut 0 bases from V and 2 bases from J, with 10 bases between. Germline V gene lookup returns CDR1 SGHRS and CDR2 YFSETQ.

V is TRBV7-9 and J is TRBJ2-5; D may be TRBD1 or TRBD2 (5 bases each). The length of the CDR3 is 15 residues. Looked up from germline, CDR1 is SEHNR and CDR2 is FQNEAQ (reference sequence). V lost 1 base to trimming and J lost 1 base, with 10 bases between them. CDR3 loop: CASSLVRGVQETQYF. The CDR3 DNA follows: TGTGCCAGCAGCTTAGTACGAGGGGTCCAAGAGACCCAGTACTTC. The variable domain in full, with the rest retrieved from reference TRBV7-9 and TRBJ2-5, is DTGVSQNPRHKITKRGQNVTFRCDPISEHNRLYWYRQTLGQGPEFLTYFQNEAQLEKSRLLSDRFSAERPKGSFSTLEIQRTEQGDSAMYLCASSLVRGVQETQYFGPGTRLLVL.

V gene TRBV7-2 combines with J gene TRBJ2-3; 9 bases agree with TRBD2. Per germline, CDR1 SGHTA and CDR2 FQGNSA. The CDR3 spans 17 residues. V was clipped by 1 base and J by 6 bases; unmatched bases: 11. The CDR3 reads CASSLGSVTSGGDTQYF. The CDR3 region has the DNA TGTGCCAGCAGCTTAGGGAGCGTGACTAGCGGAGGGGATACGCAGTATTTT.

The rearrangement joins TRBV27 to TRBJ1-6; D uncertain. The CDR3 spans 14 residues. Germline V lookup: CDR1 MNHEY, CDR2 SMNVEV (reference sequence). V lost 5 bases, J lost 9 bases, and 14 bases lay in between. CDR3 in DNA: TGTGCCAGCAGTCCGGACTGGGCGGGTTCACCCCTCCACTTT. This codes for CASSPDWAGSPLHF.

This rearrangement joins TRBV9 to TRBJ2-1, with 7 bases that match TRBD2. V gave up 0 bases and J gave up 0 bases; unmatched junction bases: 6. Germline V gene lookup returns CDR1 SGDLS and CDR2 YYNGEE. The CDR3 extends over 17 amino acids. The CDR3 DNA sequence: TGTGCCAGCAGCGTAGGAAGAGCGGGAAGCTCCTACAATGAGCAGTTCTTC. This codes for CASSVGRAGSSYNEQFF.

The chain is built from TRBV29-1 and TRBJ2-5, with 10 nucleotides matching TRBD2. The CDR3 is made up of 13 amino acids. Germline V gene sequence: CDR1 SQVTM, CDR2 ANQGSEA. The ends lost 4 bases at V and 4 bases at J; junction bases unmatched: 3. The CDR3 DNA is TGCAGCGTTGCTAGCGGGAGAGTAGAGACCCAGTACTTC. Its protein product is CSVASGRVETQYF.

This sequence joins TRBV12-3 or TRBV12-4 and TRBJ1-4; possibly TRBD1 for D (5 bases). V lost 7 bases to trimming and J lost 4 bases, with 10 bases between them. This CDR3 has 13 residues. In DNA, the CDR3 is TGTGCCAGCAATAAGGGGCTTAATGAAAAACTGTTTTTT. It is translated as CASNKGLNEKLFF.

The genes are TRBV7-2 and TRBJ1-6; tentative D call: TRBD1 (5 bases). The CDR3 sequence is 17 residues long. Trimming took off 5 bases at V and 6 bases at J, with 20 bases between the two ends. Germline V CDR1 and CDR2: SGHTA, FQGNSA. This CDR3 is CASSHGGGATINSPLHF. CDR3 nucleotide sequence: TGTGCCAGCAGCCATGGCGGGGGTGCTACGATTAATTCACCCCTCCACTTT.

Here the CDR3 reads CASSPGQSNTGELFF. The CDR3 region has the DNA TGTGCCAGCAGCCCGGGACAGTCGAACACCGGGGAGCTGTTTTTT. This chain connects TRBV7-9 to TRBJ2-2, with TRBD1 matching 7 bases. V trimming: 5 bases; J trimming: 0 bases; junction bases outside the gene matches: 3. Germline V gives CDR1 SEHNR, CDR2 FQNEAQ (reference sequence). CDR3 length equals 15 residues.

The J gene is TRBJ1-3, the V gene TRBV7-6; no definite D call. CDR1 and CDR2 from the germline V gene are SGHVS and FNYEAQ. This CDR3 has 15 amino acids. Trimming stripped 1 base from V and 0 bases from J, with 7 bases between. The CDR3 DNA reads TGTGCCAGCAGCTTAGGGGCAGCCTCTGGAAACACCATATATTTT. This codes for CASSLGAASGNTIYF.

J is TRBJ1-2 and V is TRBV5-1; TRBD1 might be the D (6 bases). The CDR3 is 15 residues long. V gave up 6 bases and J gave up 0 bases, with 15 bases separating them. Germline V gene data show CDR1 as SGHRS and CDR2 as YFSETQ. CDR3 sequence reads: CASTRDRLANYGYTF. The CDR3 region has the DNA TGCGCCAGCACCAGAGACAGGTTAGCTAACTATGGCTACACCTTC.

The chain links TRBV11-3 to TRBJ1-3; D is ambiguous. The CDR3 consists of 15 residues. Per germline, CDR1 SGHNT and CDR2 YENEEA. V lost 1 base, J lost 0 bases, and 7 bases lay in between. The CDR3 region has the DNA TGTGCCAGCAGCTTAGTCGGAGTCTCTGGAAACACCATATATTTT. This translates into CASSLVGVSGNTIYF.

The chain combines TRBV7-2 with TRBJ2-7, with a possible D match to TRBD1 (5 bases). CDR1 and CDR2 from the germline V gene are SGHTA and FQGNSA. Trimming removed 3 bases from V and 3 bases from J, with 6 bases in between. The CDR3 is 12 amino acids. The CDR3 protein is CASSFQGYEQYF. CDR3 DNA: TGTGCCAGCAGCTTTCAGGGCTACGAGCAGTACTTC.

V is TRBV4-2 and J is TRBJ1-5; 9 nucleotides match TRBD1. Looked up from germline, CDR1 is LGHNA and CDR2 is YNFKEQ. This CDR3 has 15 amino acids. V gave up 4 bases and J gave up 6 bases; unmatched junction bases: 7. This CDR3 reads CASSRRDRDSQPQHF. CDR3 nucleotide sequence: TGTGCCAGCAGCCGAAGGGACAGGGACAGTCAGCCCCAGCATTTT.

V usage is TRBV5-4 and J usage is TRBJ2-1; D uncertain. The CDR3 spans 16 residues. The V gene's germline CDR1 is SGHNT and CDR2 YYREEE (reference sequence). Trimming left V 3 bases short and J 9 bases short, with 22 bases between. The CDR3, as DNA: TGTGCCAGCAGCTCTCACCCTAACGCCGAAGGTGGTGAGCAGTTCTTC. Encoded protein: CASSSHPNAEGGEQFF.

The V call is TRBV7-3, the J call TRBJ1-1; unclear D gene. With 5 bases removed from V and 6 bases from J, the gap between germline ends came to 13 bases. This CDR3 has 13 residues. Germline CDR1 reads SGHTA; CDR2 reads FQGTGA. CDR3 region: CASSLQPPAEAFF. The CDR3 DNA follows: TGTGCCAGCAGCCTACAACCCCCAGCTGAAGCTTTCTTT.

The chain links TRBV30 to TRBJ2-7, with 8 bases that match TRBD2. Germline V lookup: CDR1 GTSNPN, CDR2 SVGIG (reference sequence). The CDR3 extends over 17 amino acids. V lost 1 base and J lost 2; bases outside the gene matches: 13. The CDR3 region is CAWSGVTSVIDTYEQYF. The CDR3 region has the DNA TGTGCCTGGAGTGGGGTGACTAGCGTAATTGATACCTACGAGCAGTACTTC.

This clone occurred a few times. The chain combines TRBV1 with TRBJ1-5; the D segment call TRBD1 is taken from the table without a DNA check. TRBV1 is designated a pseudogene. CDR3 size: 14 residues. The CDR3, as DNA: TGCACCAGCAGCAGGACAGGGATCGATCAGCCCCAGCATTTT. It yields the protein CTSSRTGIDQPQHF.